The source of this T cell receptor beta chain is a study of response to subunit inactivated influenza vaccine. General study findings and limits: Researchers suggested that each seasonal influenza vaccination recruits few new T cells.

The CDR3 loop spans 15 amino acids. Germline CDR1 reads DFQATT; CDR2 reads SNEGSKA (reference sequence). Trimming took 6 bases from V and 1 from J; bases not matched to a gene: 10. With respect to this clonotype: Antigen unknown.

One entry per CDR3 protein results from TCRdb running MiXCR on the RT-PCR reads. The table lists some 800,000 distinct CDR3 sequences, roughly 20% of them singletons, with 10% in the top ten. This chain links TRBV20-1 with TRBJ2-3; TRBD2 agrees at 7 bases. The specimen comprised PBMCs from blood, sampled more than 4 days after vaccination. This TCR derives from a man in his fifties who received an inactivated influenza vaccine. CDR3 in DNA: TGCAGTGCCGGAGGGGAGGGTGGGGGCACAGATACGCAGTATTTT. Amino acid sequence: CSAGGEGGGTDTQYF.